This TCR beta chain was retrieved from a study of cytomegalovirus exposure and HLA in healthy donors. The PCR contained 60 Vbeta and 13 Jbeta primers. Assay used: immunoSEQ multiplex PCR; TCRdb lists only in-frame clones, some missing. The repertoire has about 140,000 clones, around four fifths of them found once; the top ten carry approximately 2%. General study results and limits: Sequencing likely caused a cluster of highly shared sequence variants. Reported results showed that the classifier diagnosed cytomegalovirus status with high specificity and sensitivity. Follow-up analysis found HLA locus-dependent TCR association rates, highest for DRB1 and lowest for HLA-C.

Losses at the gene ends were 2 bases for V and 4 bases for J; bases not matched to a gene: 6. CDR3 size: 15 residues. Germline V gene data show CDR1 as MNHEY and CDR2 as SMNVEV (reference sequence). The study sampled nominally healthy donors, though unrecorded immune exposures were likely. This clone was detected only a few times. No antigen is known for it. The rearrangement uses TRBV27 and TRBJ1-1; 8 bases line up with TRBD1. The sequence derives from a woman between 35 and 50 years old in good health and CMV-seronegative. Sequenced material: PBMCs. The DNA of the CDR3 is TGTGCCAGCAGTTTAACGCAGGGGGCGGTCACTGAAGCTTTCTTT. Encoded protein: CASSLTQGAVTEAFF.